The TCR beta chain described here comes from a study of cytomegalovirus exposure and HLA in healthy donors. Whole-study results and caveats: Data from an earlier analysis indicated that most TCR beta V segments were productive either about 87% or about 30% of the time. It emerged from a later analysis that several of the most significant clusters appeared to be linked to common viral pathogens. Later analysis suggested most CMV-associated TCR beta chains were HLA-restricted.

In regard to this clone: Its antigen is as yet unknown.

The study ran its PCR with 60 Vbeta and 13 Jbeta primers. Using immunoSEQ multiplex PCR, the repertoire was profiled, and TCRdb retains in-frame clones only, with some absent. The ten most abundant clones cover 0.79% of a sample with around 200,000 clones. The donors were healthy bone marrow donors. This TCR was recovered from a young woman in good health and CMV-seropositive. Sequencing used PBMCs.

This chain's CDR3 is CASSEDRANTGELFF. CDR3 nucleotide sequence: TGTGCCAGCAGCGAGGACAGGGCGAACACCGGGGAGCTGTTTTTT. The chain couples TRBV2 to TRBJ2-2, with 8 bases aligning to TRBD1. V trimming: 6 bases; J trimming: 0 bases; junction bases outside the gene matches: 3. The V gene's germline CDR1 is SNHLY and CDR2 FYNNEI. CDR3 length equals 15 residues.